The T cell receptor (beta chain) under discussion was sequenced for a study of blood T cell repertoires in COVID-19. About the study: The United States, Italy and Spain supplied acute and convalescent COVID-19 samples.

Authors' processing steps: Nucleated cell number was recorded as an estimate derived from reference gene primer amplification. Assay used: immunoSEQ multiplex PCR; TCRdb lists only in-frame clones, some missing. That table is the source of V, J and clone size, and D and trimming were worked out from the DNA. The sample includes about 220,000 clones, about 88% of them seen just once. This clone has only one observation. The CDR3 consists of 14 residues. From germline, CDR1 is LNHDA and CDR2 SQIVND (reference sequence). V lost 7 bases and J lost 4; bases outside the gene matches: 6. Specimen: peripheral blood. The chain carries TRBV19 and TRBJ2-2; TRBD2 agrees at 7 bases. This receptor was identified in a woman between 50 and 59 years old with COVID-19, enrolled during active disease. The CDR3 here is CASKARGSTGELFF. The CDR3 nucleotides read TGTGCCAGTAAGGCGCGGGGGAGCACCGGGGAGCTGTTTTTT.